Shown below are 23 T cell receptor beta chains from a single sample sequenced in a study of cytomegalovirus exposure and HLA in healthy donors. Sequencing was performed with immunoSEQ multiplex PCR; in TCRdb, only in-frame clones are kept and a portion is missing. The sample contains approximately 110,000 clones, roughly 86% of which appear only once. The sample was PBMCs. The receptors stem from a woman aged 18-29 years in good health and CMV-seropositive.

This chain connects TRBV11-2 to TRBJ2-3; 10 nucleotides align to TRBD2. This CDR3 has 16 residues. From germline, CDR1 is SGHAT and CDR2 FQNNGV. J gave up 6 bases and V 3 bases, and 9 bases lay outside the gene matches. CDR3: CASSFTSGVSRDTQYF. The CDR3 region has the DNA TGTGCCAGCAGCTTCACTAGCGGGGTGTCTAGGGATACGCAGTATTTT. The full variable domain, its missing parts supplied by reference TRBV11-2 and TRBJ2-3, is EAGVAQSPRYKIIEKRQSVAFWCNPISGHATLYWYQQILGQGPKLLIQFQNNGVVDDSQLPKDRFSAERLKGVDSTLKIQPAKLEDSAVYLCASSFTSGVSRDTQYFGPGTRLTVL.

This chain links TRBV29-1 with TRBJ2-1; D is possibly TRBD2 (5 bases). Trimming cost V 7 bases and J 9 bases, with 16 bases left between them. This CDR3 region has 12 residues. CDR1 and CDR2 (germline): SQVTM, ANQGSEA. The CDR3 DNA reads as TGCAGCGCGATACTAGGGATTAGTGAGCAGTTCTTC. Amino acids: CSAILGISEQFF.

The V and J genes are TRBV19 and TRBJ2-7; D might be TRBD1 (6 bases). The CDR3 is 14 amino acids. The V end was cut by 7 bases, the J end by 2 bases, with 15 bases between. Germline V lookup: CDR1 LNHDA, CDR2 SQIVND (reference sequence). CDR3 sequence (DNA): TGTGCCAGTACCACAGGGTATGGAGCCTACGAGCAGTACTTC. Translation gives CASTTGYGAYEQYF.

The chain recombines TRBV4-1 with TRBJ2-1; a weak D match, TRBD2 (5 bases). V was pared by 1 base and J by 15 bases, with 16 bases between. Germline V gene lookup returns CDR1 MGHRA and CDR2 YSYEKL. CDR3 length equals 13 residues. CDR3 sequence: CASSQGRAGHRFF. CDR3 in DNA: TGCGCCAGCAGCCAAGGGCGGGCGGGTCACCGGTTCTTC.

J is TRBJ1-1 and V is TRBV15; D is unresolved. V lost 0 bases to trimming and J lost 1 base, with 3 bases between them. Germline-derived CDR1 and CDR2 are LNHNV and YYDKDF (reference sequence). The CDR3 spans 13 residues. Here the CDR3 reads CATSRDKNTEAFF. DNA of the CDR3: TGTGCCACCAGCAGAGACAAGAACACTGAAGCTTTCTTT.

V gene TRBV27 combines with J gene TRBJ2-7, with 8 bases lining up with TRBD1. Germline lookup yields CDR1 MNHEY and CDR2 SMNVEV (reference sequence). The CDR3 is made up of 15 amino acids. The V segment lost 5 bases and the J segment 3 bases; nucleotides outside the gene matches: 9. The CDR3 nucleotides read TGTGCCAGCAGTAACCTCCGGGACAGGATCTACGAGCAGTACTTC. Protein: CASSNLRDRIYEQYF.

This chain uses TRBV5-6 with TRBJ2-5; 9 nucleotides align to TRBD2. Trimming took 2 bases from V and 4 from J; bases not matched to a gene: 12. This CDR3 is 17 amino acids long. The germline V gene encodes CDR1 SGHDT and CDR2 YYEEEE. For the CDR3, the DNA is TGTGCCAGCAGCTTTATAGCGGGGGAAGTGGAGGGAGAGACCCAGTACTTC. Translation: CASSFIAGEVEGETQYF.

This clone was seen only once. The chain uses TRBV7-3 and TRBJ2-5; D remains unclear. The CDR3 contains 14 residues. V was cut by 2 bases and J by 1 base, with 8 bases left in between. Germline CDR1 reads SGHTA; CDR2 reads FQGTGA. CDR3 coding DNA: TGTGCCAGCAGCTTACCTAGTATCCAAGAGACCCAGTACTTC. It translates to CASSLPSIQETQYF.

The chain is built from TRBV29-1 and TRBJ2-1; D might be TRBD1 (6 bases). CDR1 is SQVTM and CDR2 is ANQGSEA in the germline V gene. Trimming shortened V by 3 bases and J by 5 bases, and 11 bases separated the two germline ends. The CDR3 sequence is 13 residues long. The CDR3 here is CSVDRGPDNEQFF. CDR3 coding DNA: TGCAGCGTTGACAGGGGACCTGACAATGAGCAGTTCTTC.

The genes are TRBV7-3 and TRBJ2-1, with D perhaps matching TRBD2 (6 bases). V lost 5 bases and J 0 bases, leaving 11 bases between the germline ends. Germline assignment: CDR1 SGHTA and CDR2 FQGTGA. The CDR3 extends over 15 amino acids. The CDR3 DNA follows: TGTGCCAGCAGCCTCGGGGGATACTCCTACAATGAGCAGTTCTTC. It translates to CASSLGGYSYNEQFF.

The J gene is TRBJ1-5, the V gene TRBV28, with D perhaps matching TRBD1 (5 bases). Germline CDR1 is MDHEN and CDR2 is SYDVKM. The CDR3 spans 15 residues. The V and J ends lost 5 bases and 4 bases respectively, with 15 bases between them. The CDR3 loop is CASSLGGYRNQPQHF. CDR3 bases: TGTGCCAGCAGTCTGGGGGGGTATCGGAATCAGCCCCAGCATTTT.

The V gene is TRBV19, the J gene TRBJ1-2; 9 bases match TRBD1. This CDR3 spans 15 amino acids. Germline V CDR1 and CDR2: LNHDA, SQIVND (reference sequence). V dropped 5 bases and J dropped 4; count of bases not matched to a gene: 8. As DNA, the CDR3 is TGTGCCAGTAGTGACAGGGGGTCCTCTCTCTATGGCTACACCTTC. Protein sequence: CASSDRGSSLYGYTF.

Concerning this clone: The sample has other DNA sequences that encode this CDR3 too. The chain couples TRBV11-2 to TRBJ2-1, with D hard to call. The V end lost 5 bases, the J end lost 5 bases, and 4 bases lay between the germline ends. Germline V lookup: CDR1 SGHAT, CDR2 FQNNGV. The CDR3 sequence is 11 residues long. The CDR3 sequence: CASSLDNEQFF. As DNA, the CDR3 is TGTGCCAGCAGCCTCGACAATGAGCAGTTCTTC.

The chain has TRBV5-1 and TRBJ2-2, with D tentatively TRBD1 (6 bases). There are 15 residues in the CDR3. Trimming took 2 bases from V and 2 from J, leaving 10 bases between them. Germline V lookup: CDR1 SGHRS, CDR2 YFSETQ. The CDR3 bases are TGCGCCAGCAGCTTTACAGGGATAAACACCGGGGAGCTGTTTTTT. Translated, it gives CASSFTGINTGELFF. Full variable domain (outside the CDR3, taken from reference TRBV5-1 and TRBJ2-2): KAGVTQTPRYLIKTRGQQVTLSCSPISGHRSVSWYQQTPGQGLQFLFEYFSETQRNKGNFPGRFSGRQFSNSRSEMNVSTLELGDSALYLCASSFTGINTGELFFGEGSRLTVL.

V is TRBV5-1 and J is TRBJ2-2; 9 bases map to TRBD1. CDR1 and CDR2 (germline): SGHRS, YFSETQ. V was clipped by 0 bases and J by 4 bases; unmatched bases: 7. This CDR3 comprises 17 residues. The CDR3 sequence is CASSLAGTGKITGELFF. In nucleotides, the CDR3 is TGCGCCAGCAGCTTGGCTGGGACAGGGAAGATCACCGGGGAGCTGTTTTTT.

The rearrangement joins TRBV9 to TRBJ1-5; 9 nucleotides line up with TRBD1. Germline CDR1 SGDLS, CDR2 YYNGEE. The V gene end was trimmed by 3 bases and the J gene end by 7 bases; junction bases not matched to a gene: 5. This CDR3 has 14 amino acids. CDR3 in DNA: TGTGCCAGCAGCGCCGGGACAGGGAGGCAGCCCCAGCATTTT. Translation gives CASSAGTGRQPQHF.

The chain employs TRBV30 and TRBJ2-7, with a possible D match to TRBD1 (5 bases). The CDR3 has 12 amino acids. Trimming removed 5 bases at V and 2 bases at J, with 10 bases between. CDR1 is GTSNPN, CDR2 SVGIG, per germline (reference sequence). The CDR3: CAWGALTYEQYF. The CDR3 DNA follows: TGTGCCTGGGGGGCCCTGACCTACGAGCAGTACTTC.

The chain employs TRBV28 and TRBJ1-3; D might be TRBD1 (6 bases). The CDR3 has 14 amino acids. The ends were cut back, 2 bases at V and 2 bases at J, with 7 bases in the middle. Germline assignment: CDR1 MDHEN and CDR2 SYDVKM. CDR3 protein: CASSLRQAGNTIYF. The CDR3 region has the DNA TGTGCCAGCAGTTTAAGACAGGCTGGAAACACCATATATTTT.

The chain combines TRBV10-1 with TRBJ2-1, with 7 bases lining up with TRBD2. J lost 4 bases, V lost 0 bases, and 0 bases had no gene match. The CDR3 is 14 residues long. The germline gives CDR1 WNHNN, CDR2 SYGVQD (reference sequence). The CDR3 sequence: CASSESGGYNEQFF. The CDR3 nucleotides read TGCGCCAGCAGTGAGTCGGGGGGGTACAATGAGCAGTTCTTC.

The rearrangement links TRBV28 to TRBJ2-1; D unclear. V was pared by 3 bases and J by 2 bases, with 11 bases between. The length of the CDR3 is 15 residues. Germline V CDR1 and CDR2: MDHEN, SYDVKM. The CDR3 region is CASSFRDITYNEQFF. The CDR3 DNA sequence: TGTGCCAGCAGTTTCCGTGACATAACCTACAATGAGCAGTTCTTC. The full variable domain, with the rest looked up from reference TRBV28 and TRBJ2-1, is DVKVTQSSRYLVKRTGEKVFLECVQDMDHENMFWYRQDPGLGLRLIYFSYDVKMKEKGDIPEGYSVSREKKERFSLILESASTNQTSMYLCASSFRDITYNEQFFGPGTRLTVL.

The chain is built from TRBV30 and TRBJ2-1, with 7 bases lining up with TRBD2. CDR3 length: 15 amino acids. V was clipped by 0 bases and J by 3 bases; unmatched bases: 5. Germline V CDR1 and CDR2: GTSNPN, SVGIG (reference sequence). CDR3 bases: TGTGCCTGGAGTGTACGCGGGAGCCTCTACAATGAGCAGTTCTTC. Its translation: CAWSVRGSLYNEQFF.

This chain uses TRBV4-1 with TRBJ1-4; 7 bases align to TRBD1. Germline V lookup: CDR1 MGHRA, CDR2 YSYEKL. The CDR3 consists of 15 residues. V shed 8 bases and J 8 bases; nucleotides not matched to a gene: 14. CDR3 in amino acids: CASRSPTGRGEKLFF. Written as DNA, the CDR3 is TGCGCCAGCCGATCTCCGACAGGGAGAGGAGAAAAACTGTTTTTT.

This clone appeared a single time. This chain links TRBV6-6 with TRBJ2-7; 8 nucleotides match TRBD1. V lost 11 bases, J lost 3 bases, and 3 bases stayed unmatched. Germline lookup yields CDR1 MNHNY and CDR2 SVGAGI (reference sequence). The CDR3 loop spans 11 amino acids. The CDR3 here is CASTGVYEQYF. As DNA, the CDR3 is TGTGCCTCGACAGGGGTCTACGAGCAGTACTTC.